This T cell receptor beta chain came from a study of shared T cell receptors in the human thymus. Only in-frame clones appear in the TCRdb table, and some are missing; sequencing was by immunoSEQ multiplex PCR. The sample records approximately 760,000 clones, 80% to 90% being singletons. This sample was shared with a second study, whose subject was human thymus T cells.

The receptor's source is a girl under two years old with a congenital heart defect. Sequencing was carried out using thymocytes.

CDR3 loop: CASSPSFYGRGYAEQYF. The DNA of the CDR3 is TGTGCCAGCAGCCCTTCCTTTTACGGCAGGGGGTATGCCGAGCAGTACTTC. The rearrangement uses TRBV9 and TRBJ2-7; 7 bases align to TRBD1. From germline, CDR1 is SGDLS and CDR2 YYNGEE. This CDR3 has 17 residues. The junction had 19 bases not matched to a gene; V was cut back by 4 bases and J by 6 bases.